Presented here are 11 T cell receptor beta chains from one specimen sequenced in a study of T cells after yellow fever vaccination. TCRdb itself ran the 5' RACE reads through MiXCR, one entry per CDR3 protein. Of under 250,000 distinct CDR3 sequences in the sample, approximately 3% were seen once. The sample in question was CD4+ T cells sorted from PBMCs, obtained 10 days after the yellow fever booster vaccination. All receptors derive from a young man who received the YFV17D yellow fever vaccine.

This clonotype was observed many times. The chain is built from TRBV6-6 and TRBJ2-3, with TRBD1 matching 8 bases. Trimming at V came to 5 bases and at J to 1 base, leaving 5 bases not matched to a gene. Germline V gives CDR1 MNHNY, CDR2 SVGAGI (reference sequence). The length of the CDR3 is 15 residues. CDR3 sequence: CASSHPGQGTDTQYF. The CDR3 region has the DNA TGTGCCAGCAGTCACCCGGGACAGGGCACAGATACGCAGTATTTT.

This clonotype showed up many times. This chain uses TRBV18 with TRBJ1-1, with 8 bases lining up with TRBD1. J was trimmed by 7 bases and V by 3 bases; bases with no gene match: 7. This CDR3 has 14 residues. CDR1 is KGHSH and CDR2 is LQKENI in the germline V gene. The CDR3 region is CASSPSDRGHEAFF. As DNA, the CDR3 is TGTGCCAGCTCACCCTCAGACAGGGGTCATGAAGCTTTCTTT. Filled out from reference TRBV18 and TRBJ1-1, the complete variable domain reads NAGVMQNPRHLVRRRGQEARLRCSPMKGHSHVYWYRQLPEEGLKFMVYLQKENIIDESGMPKERFSAEFPKEGPSILRIQQVVRGDSAAYFCASSPSDRGHEAFFGQGTRLTVV.

This clonotype has a count of ten or more. This chain uses TRBV7-9 with TRBJ2-5; no definite D call. The CDR3 is 14 amino acids. Germline values: CDR1 SEHNR, CDR2 FQNEAQ (reference sequence). V was pared by 5 bases and J by 5 bases, with 15 bases between. CDR3 residues: CASSPGPGWETQYF. In nucleotides, the CDR3 is TGTGCCAGCAGCCCAGGACCCGGGTGGGAGACCCAGTACTTC.

This clonotype was counted only a few times. This chain joins TRBV4-3 and TRBJ2-5; the match to TRBD2 covers 12 bases. CDR3 length: 17 residues. Unmatched junction bases numbered 7, after V lost 0 bases and J lost 5 bases. Germline V gene data show CDR1 as LGHNA and CDR2 as YSLEER. The CDR3 protein is CASSQDIPSGGAETQYF. CDR3 nucleotides: TGCGCCAGCAGCCAAGATATCCCTAGCGGGGGGGCCGAGACCCAGTACTTC.

This clonotype was seen ten or more times. The chain recombines TRBV6-6 with TRBJ2-1; D perhaps matches TRBD1 (5 bases). In germline, CDR1 is MNHNY, CDR2 SVGAGI (reference sequence). CDR3 size: 14 residues. The V end lost 8 bases, the J end lost 0 bases, and 11 bases lay between the germline ends. CDR3 in DNA: TGTGCCAGCGAGCTTACAGGCTCCTACAATGAGCAGTTCTTC. Its protein product is CASELTGSYNEQFF.

This clonotype showed up just a few times. The chain links TRBV6-2 or TRBV6-3 to TRBJ1-1, with D perhaps TRBD1 (6 bases). Trimming stripped 6 bases from V and 7 bases from J, with 18 bases between. This CDR3 has 14 amino acids. Germline-derived CDR1 and CDR2 are MNHEY and SVGEGT. The CDR3 sequence: CASSSSYRANEAFF. CDR3 in DNA: TGTGCCAGCAGCTCCTCCTACAGGGCAAATGAAGCTTTCTTT.

This clonotype was seen ten or more times. The chain has TRBV7-2 and TRBJ2-3; D is unresolved. Per the germline V gene, CDR1 is SGHTA and CDR2 is FQGNSA. V was clipped by 4 bases and J by 6 bases, with 11 bases between them. The CDR3 runs 13 residues. The CDR3 nucleotides are TGTGCCAGCAGCTCCGCGCATCGGGATACGCAGTATTTT. It translates to CASSSAHRDTQYF.

Ten or more counts support this clonotype. J is TRBJ2-7 and V is TRBV29-1; D is tentatively TRBD1 or TRBD2 (6 bases each). V lost 2 bases, J lost 2 bases, and 22 bases lay in between. CDR1 is SQVTM and CDR2 is ANQGSEA in the germline V gene. The CDR3 totals 17 residues. Here the CDR3 reads CSVERGEQGNRTYEQYV. In DNA form, the CDR3 reads TGCAGCGTTGAAAGGGGGGAACAGGGTAATAGGACCTACGAGCAGTACGTC.

This clonotype was seen more than once but under ten times. The chain links TRBV28 to TRBJ2-2; possibly TRBD2 for D (6 bases). The V and J ends lost 4 bases and 6 bases respectively, with 15 bases between them. Germline V gene data show CDR1 as MDHEN and CDR2 as SYDVKM. The CDR3 has 15 residues. The CDR3 loop reads CASSSETSRPGELFF. The CDR3 DNA is TGTGCCAGCAGTTCGGAAACTAGCCGGCCCGGGGAGCTGTTTTTT. Full variable domain (rest looked up from reference TRBV28 and TRBJ2-2): DVKVTQSSRYLVKRTGEKVFLECVQDMDHENMFWYRQDPGLGLRLIYFSYDVKMKEKGDIPEGYSVSREKKERFSLILESASTNQTSMYLCASSSETSRPGELFFGEGSRLTVL.

This clonotype showed up many times. The chain combines TRBV5-1 with TRBJ2-3; TRBD1 matches at 11 bases. V shed 1 base and J 0 bases; nucleotides not matched to a gene: 1. The CDR3 consists of 16 residues. Germline CDR1 is SGHRS and CDR2 is YFSETQ. The CDR3 loop reads CASSLRDRGSTDTQYF. CDR3 bases: TGCGCCAGCAGCTTGAGGGACAGGGGGAGCACAGATACGCAGTATTTT.

In this sample, this clonotype turned up a few times. The CDR3 is CAWSVRGVRDRGEQYF. The CDR3 DNA is TGTGCCTGGAGTGTAAGGGGTGTACGAGACAGGGGAGAGCAGTACTTC. J is TRBJ2-7 and V is TRBV30, with 8 bases identical to TRBD1. The J segment lost 7 bases and the V segment lost 0 bases, leaving 14 bases of the junction unmatched. Germline loops: CDR1 GTSNPN, CDR2 SVGIG (reference sequence). CDR3 length equals 16 residues.